This TCR beta chain was sequenced during a study of post-analysis software for immune sequencing data. About the research overall: There were relapsing-remitting, secondary progressive and progressive-relapsing multiple sclerosis among the disease courses included. Findings of the study overall: F-measure co-clustering was strong for batch-matched samples. Patients carried several TRBV segments more frequently than controls did, and TRBV5-6, TRBV5-1 and TRBV20-1 were among them. Diversity measured as normalized Chao1 was significantly lower in multiple sclerosis patients than in controls.

Unique-molecular-identifier-tagged TCR beta cDNA libraries were used. Roughly 0.5 million cDNA molecules were obtained from roughly 1.1 to 9.2 million T cells. TCRdb used MiXCR to reprocess the PCR reads, holding one entry per CDR3 protein. The data hold a few hundred thousand distinct CDR3 sequences, with roughly 38% observed a single time. Trimming cost V 4 bases and J 1 base; bases outside gene matches: 8. Germline CDR1 is SGHRS and CDR2 is YFSETQ. The CDR3 sequence is 16 residues long. This clonotype was detected only a few times. Its antigen remains unknown. This TCR derives from a girl aged 2-10 years with multiple sclerosis. The V and J genes are TRBV5-1 and TRBJ2-7; 10 nucleotides align to TRBD1. Specimen: blood. CDR3 region: CASSTLDRGRSYEQYF. CDR3 DNA sequence: TGCGCCAGCAGCACTTTAGACAGGGGGCGATCCTACGAGCAGTACTTC.